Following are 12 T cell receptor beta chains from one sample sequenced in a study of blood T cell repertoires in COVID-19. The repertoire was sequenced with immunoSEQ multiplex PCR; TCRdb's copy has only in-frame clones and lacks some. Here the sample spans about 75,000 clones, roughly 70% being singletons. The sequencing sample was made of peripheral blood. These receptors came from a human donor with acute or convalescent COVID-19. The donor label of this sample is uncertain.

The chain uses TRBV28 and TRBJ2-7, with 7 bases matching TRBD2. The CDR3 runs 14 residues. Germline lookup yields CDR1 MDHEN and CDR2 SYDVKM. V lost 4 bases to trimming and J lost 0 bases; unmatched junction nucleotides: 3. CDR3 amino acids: CASSSRTSSYEQYV. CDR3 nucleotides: TGTGCCAGCAGTTCACGGACTAGCTCCTACGAGCAGTACGTC.

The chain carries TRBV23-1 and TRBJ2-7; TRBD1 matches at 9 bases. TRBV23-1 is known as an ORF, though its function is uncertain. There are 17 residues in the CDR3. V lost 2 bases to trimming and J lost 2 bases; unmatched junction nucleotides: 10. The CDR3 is CASSQRGWGTGTYEQYF. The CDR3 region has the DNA TGCGCCAGCAGTCAAAGGGGGTGGGGGACAGGGACCTACGAGCAGTACTTC.

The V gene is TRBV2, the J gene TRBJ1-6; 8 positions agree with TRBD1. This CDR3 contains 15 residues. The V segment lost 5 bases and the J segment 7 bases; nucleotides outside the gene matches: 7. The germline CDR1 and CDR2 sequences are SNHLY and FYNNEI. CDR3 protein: CASSSGGTGNSPLHF. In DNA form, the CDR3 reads TGTGCCAGCAGTTCAGGGGGCACGGGGAATTCACCCCTCCACTTT.

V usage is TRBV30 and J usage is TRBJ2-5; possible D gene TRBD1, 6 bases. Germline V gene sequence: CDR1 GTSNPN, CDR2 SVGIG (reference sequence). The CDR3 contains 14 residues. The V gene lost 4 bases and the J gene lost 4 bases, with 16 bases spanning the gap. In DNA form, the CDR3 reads TGTGCCTGGACCCCGTCCGCGACAGGAGAGACCCAGTACTTC. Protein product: CAWTPSATGETQYF.

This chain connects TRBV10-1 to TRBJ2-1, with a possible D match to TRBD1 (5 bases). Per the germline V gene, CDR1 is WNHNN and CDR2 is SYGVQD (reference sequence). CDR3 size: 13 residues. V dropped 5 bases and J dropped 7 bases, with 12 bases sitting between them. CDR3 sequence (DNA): TGCGCCAGCAGTCCCCAGGGATTGAATGAGCAGTTCTTC. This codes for CASSPQGLNEQFF.

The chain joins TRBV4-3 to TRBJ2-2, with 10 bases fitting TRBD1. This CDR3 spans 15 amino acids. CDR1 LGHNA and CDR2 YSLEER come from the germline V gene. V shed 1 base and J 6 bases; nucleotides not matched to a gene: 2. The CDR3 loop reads CASSQVGQGAGELFF. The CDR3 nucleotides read TGCGCCAGCAGCCAAGTTGGACAGGGGGCCGGGGAGCTGTTTTTT.

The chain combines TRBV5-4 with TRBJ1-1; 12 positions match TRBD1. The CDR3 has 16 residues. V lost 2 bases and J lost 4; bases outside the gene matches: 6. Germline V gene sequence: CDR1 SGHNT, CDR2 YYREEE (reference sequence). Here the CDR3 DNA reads TGTGCCAGCAGCTTTGGGACAGGGGGCTCGGGCACTGAAGCTTTCTTT. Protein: CASSFGTGGSGTEAFF.

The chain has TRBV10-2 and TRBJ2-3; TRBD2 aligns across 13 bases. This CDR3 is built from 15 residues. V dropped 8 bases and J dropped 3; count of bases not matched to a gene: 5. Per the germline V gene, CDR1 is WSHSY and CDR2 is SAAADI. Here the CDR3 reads CASRRLAGGTDTQYF. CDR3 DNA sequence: TGCGCCAGCCGGAGACTAGCGGGAGGAACAGATACGCAGTATTTT.

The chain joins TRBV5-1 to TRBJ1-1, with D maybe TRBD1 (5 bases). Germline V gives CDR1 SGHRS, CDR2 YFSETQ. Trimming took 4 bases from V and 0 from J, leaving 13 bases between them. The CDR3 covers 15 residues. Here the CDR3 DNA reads TGCGCCAGCAGCCCGGGACTGCGCATGAACACTGAAGCTTTCTTT. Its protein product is CASSPGLRMNTEAFF.

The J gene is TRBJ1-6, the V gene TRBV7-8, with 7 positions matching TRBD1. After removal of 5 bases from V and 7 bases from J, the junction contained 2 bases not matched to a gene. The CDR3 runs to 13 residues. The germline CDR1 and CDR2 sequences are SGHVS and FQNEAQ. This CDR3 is CASSETGNSPLHF. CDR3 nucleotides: TGTGCCAGCAGCGAGACAGGGAATTCACCCCTCCACTTT.

CDR3 DNA: TGTGCCAGCAGTCGCCCCGGGACAGCCTACGAGCAGTACGTC. Its translation: CASSRPGTAYEQYV. The gene calls are TRBV28 and TRBJ2-7, with 7 bases that match TRBD1. Germline lookup yields CDR1 MDHEN and CDR2 SYDVKM. J gave up 2 bases and V 5 bases, and 6 bases lay outside the gene matches. This CDR3 spans 14 amino acids.

In DNA form, the CDR3 reads TGTGCCAGCTCACCGCTAGAGGGTTCACCCCTCCACTTT. It specifies CASSPLEGSPLHF. The chain couples TRBV18 to TRBJ1-6; D is undetermined. Between the trimmed V and J ends, which lost 3 bases and 9 bases, there was a span of 9 bases. Germline loops: CDR1 KGHSH, CDR2 LQKENI. The CDR3 is 13 residues long.